These T cell receptor beta chains were read from a single sample in a study of shared clonotypes between healthy human individuals. Only in-frame clones appear in the TCRdb table, and some are missing; sequencing was by immunoSEQ multiplex PCR. The data show around 2,100,000 clones, about 95% seen once. The source material was naive CD8+ T cells sorted from blood. These receptor sequences come from a young man in good health. Both conserved end residues are part of each CDR3. Fields, in order: D gene, V gene, clone size, J gene, CDR3 DNA, CDR3 protein. A D gene is named only where the DNA matches it firmly. A row's size may be missing; if present it is once, few, many or a size class.

-	TRBV27	-	TRBJ2-7	TGTGCCAGCAGTCCAACCTCGGTTATGCGCGTATCCTACGAGCAGTACTTC	CASSPTSVMRVSYEQYF
TRBD2	TRBV6-5	-	TRBJ2-1	TGTGCCAGCAGTTACTCTTCTGGGACTAGGGGTTATGAGCAGTTCTTC	CASSYSSGTRGYEQFF
TRBD1	TRBV28	-	TRBJ1-2	TGTGCCAGCAGTTACCCAGGGGGCTACTATGGCTACACCTTC	CASSYPGGYYGYTF
-	TRBV14	-	TRBJ1-6	TGTGCCAGCAGCCAAAGTAACCAGTCACCCCTCCACTTT	CASSQSNQSPLHF
-	TRBV27	-	TRBJ1-1	TGTGCCAGCAGTAACCCGACAGGCCCTGAAGCTTTCTTT	CASSNPTGPEAFF
-	TRBV7-9	-	TRBJ2-2	TGTGCCACTCACCCCCTCCGACAGACGGGGACCGGGGAGCTGTTTTTT	CATHPLRQTGTGELFF
-	TRBV27	-	TRBJ2-5	TGTGCCAGCAGTTTATTTCAGGGGGAGACCCAGTACTTC	CASSLFQGETQYF
-	TRBV27	-	TRBJ2-3	TGTGCCAGCAGTTTATTCTGGGCAGATACGCAGTATTTT	CASSLFWADTQYF
TRBD1	TRBV9	-	TRBJ2-5	TGTGCCAGCAGCTCCCTGGGGGCAGGGGGCCCCGTCCAAGAGACCCAGTACTTC	CASSSLGAGGPVQETQYF
-	TRBV10-3	-	TRBJ1-4	TGTGCCATCAGTGAGTCTATAACAGGAAGTACTAATGAAAAACTGTTTTTT	CAISESITGSTNEKLFF
TRBD2	TRBV4-1	-	TRBJ2-7	TGCGCCAGCAGCCAAGAAGCCTTCGGGGCGGGAGAACACGAGCAGTACTTC	CASSQEAFGAGEHEQYF
-	TRBV5-1	-	TRBJ1-1	TGCGCCAGCAGCTTCAGGCAGAACACTGAAGCTTTCTTT	CASSFRQNTEAFF
-	TRBV5-6	-	TRBJ1-1	TGTGCCAGCAGCTTGGGACCGCTGGGAACTGAAGCTTTCTTT	CASSLGPLGTEAFF
TRBD2	TRBV5-8	-	TRBJ2-1	TGTGCCAGCAGCTCGGCGGGAGTAAACTCCTACAATGAGCAGTTCTTC	CASSSAGVNSYNEQFF
-	TRBV2	-	TRBJ2-2	TGTGCCAGCAGTGATTTTTCCGGGGAGCTGTTTTTT	CASSDFSGELFF
-	TRBV4-1	-	TRBJ2-7	TGCGCCAGCAGCCAAGTCCGGGGGACGGGGAACGAGCAGTACTTC	CASSQVRGTGNEQYF
TRBD1	TRBV30	-	TRBJ2-7	TGTGCCTGGAGTGTCGGACAGGGGGTGAAAGAGCAGTACTTC	CAWSVGQGVKEQYF
TRBD1	TRBV7-9	-	TRBJ1-5	TGTGCCAGCAGCTTACCTGGGGGGACAGATCAGCCCCAGCATTTT	CASSLPGGTDQPQHF
-	TRBV6-1	-	TRBJ1-3	TGTGCCAGCAGTGAAGGGTACATCTCTGGAAACACCATATATTTT	CASSEGYISGNTIYF
-	TRBV23-1	-	TRBJ2-7	TGCGCCAGCAGTCTCCCCCGGCAGGTCCACGAGCAGTACTTC	CASSLPRQVHEQYF
TRBD1	TRBV30	-	TRBJ2-3	TGTGCCTGGAGTGTTATGGGACAGGAAACAGATACGCAGTATTTT	CAWSVMGQETDTQYF
TRBD2	TRBV6-5	-	TRBJ2-3	TGTGCCAGCAGTTACAGGATAGCGGGAGAAGATACGCAGTATTTT	CASSYRIAGEDTQYF
TRBD1	TRBV5-1	-	TRBJ2-7	TGCGCCAGCAGCTTGACCGGGACAGGGGGGCCCCTTTCCTACGAGCAGTACTTC	CASSLTGTGGPLSYEQYF
-	TRBV27	-	TRBJ2-7	TGTGCCAGCAGTTTATCTCCCCAAACCTACGAGCAGTACTTC	CASSLSPQTYEQYF
-	TRBV6-7	-	TRBJ1-5	TGTGCCAGCAGTTACGGACGCCGAGGGACACCAAATAGCAATCAGCCCCAGCATTTT	CASSYGRRGTPNSNQPQHF
-	TRBV13	-	TRBJ2-7	TGTGCCAGCAGCTTTTTGACTAGCTCCTACGAGCAGTACTTC	CASSFLTSSYEQYF
-	TRBV7-9	-	TRBJ2-7	TGTGCCAGCAGCTCTACCTACGAGCAGTACTTC	CASSSTYEQYF
-	TRBV9	-	TRBJ2-3	TGTGCCAGCAGCGTAGAGGACAGCTACACAGATACGCAGTATTTT	CASSVEDSYTDTQYF
TRBD2	TRBV4-3	-	TRBJ2-1	TGCGCCAGCAGCCAAAGGAGCGGGAGGGCCGGCAATGAGCAGTTCTTC	CASSQRSGRAGNEQFF
-	TRBV5-5	-	TRBJ2-7	TGTGCCAGCAGCTTACCCGAGCGGGTACCCTACGAGCAGTACTTC	CASSLPERVPYEQYF
-	TRBV4-3	once	TRBJ2-2	TGCGCCAGCAGCCTCGGAGTACAGGACTACACCGGGGAGCTGTTTTTT	CASSLGVQDYTGELFF
-	TRBV6-5	-	TRBJ2-3	TGTGCCAGCAGGACAGATACGCAGTATTTT	CASRTDTQYF
-	TRBV30	few	TRBJ1-1	TGTGCCTGGAGTAATCAGGGGAACACTGAAGCTTTCTTT	CAWSNQGNTEAFF
TRBD2	TRBV28	-	TRBJ2-3	TGTGCCAGCAGCCCTGCCGGGGGGGCTTACACAGATACGCAGTATTTT	CASSPAGGAYTDTQYF
-	TRBV2	-	TRBJ1-5	TGTGCCAGCAGTCCTTCCTCTTCCCAGCCCCAGCATTTT	CASSPSSSQPQHF
TRBD2	TRBV6-1	-	TRBJ2-5	TGTGCCAGCAGTGAAACCCTGGGTAGCGGGGGCACAGAGACCCAGTACTTC	CASSETLGSGGTETQYF
-	TRBV21-1	-	TRBJ2-5	TGTGCCCCGCTCCTTTTGGGCCCGGGGCAAGAGACCCAGTACTTC	CAPLLLGPGQETQYF
-	TRBV5-8	-	TRBJ2-1	TGTGCCAGCAGCCTGGTTCTCAGCTCCTACAATGAGCAGTTCTTC	CASSLVLSSYNEQFF
-	TRBV10-2	once	TRBJ1-6	TGCGCCACCTTACACGGAGAGTATAATTCACCCCTCCACTTT	CATLHGEYNSPLHF
-	TRBV2	-	TRBJ2-1	TGTGCCAGCAGTGAATTAGTTAGCAGGTCCTACAATGAGCAGTTCTTC	CASSELVSRSYNEQFF
-	TRBV29-1	-	TRBJ2-5	TGCAGCGTTGAAGGTCTGGGGTTCCAAGAGACCCAGTACTTC	CSVEGLGFQETQYF
-	TRBV4-2	once	TRBJ1-4	TGTGCCAGCAGCCAAGAGTTGGCAGGGTGGGCTGAAAAACTGTTTTTT	CASSQELAGWAEKLFF
-	TRBV18	-	TRBJ2-1	TGTGCCAGCTCACCACGGACGTTGTCTGGGCAGGGCGGGGCAAATGAGCAGTTCTTC	CASSPRTLSGQGGANEQFF
-	TRBV7-9	-	TRBJ2-2	TGTGCCAGCAGCCTACAGGGTGGCGGGGAGCTGTTTTTT	CASSLQGGGELFF
-	TRBV27	-	TRBJ1-2	TGTGCCAGCAGCCCCTCGACAGGCCAGACGTACTATGGCTACACCTTC	CASSPSTGQTYYGYTF
-	TRBV2	-	TRBJ2-7	TGTGCCAGCAGCGTCCTTGCGGGGGCTTCCTACGAGCAGTACTTC	CASSVLAGASYEQYF
TRBD2	TRBV29-1	-	TRBJ2-3	TGCAGCGCTCCAAGACCTAGCGGGCCCACAGATACGCAGTATTTT	CSAPRPSGPTDTQYF
-	TRBV14	-	TRBJ2-7	TGTGCCAGCAGCCAATCACCGGGGAGAGGCACCTACGAGCAGTACTTC	CASSQSPGRGTYEQYF
TRBD1	TRBV9	-	TRBJ2-7	TGTGCCAGCAGCCCGGGACAGGGTCTCTACGAGCAGTACTTC	CASSPGQGLYEQYF
TRBD2	TRBV7-8	-	TRBJ2-3	TGTGCCAGCAGCATACCTACTAGCGGGAGTGACACAGATACGCAGTATTTT	CASSIPTSGSDTDTQYF
-	TRBV6-6	-	TRBJ2-7	TGTGCCAGCAGTTACTCTGGAGGGGGGGTCGAGGACGAGCAGTACTTC	CASSYSGGGVEDEQYF
-	TRBV4-1	-	TRBJ2-5	TGCGCCAGCAGCCAAGCAGGAGTCGAGACCCAGTACTTC	CASSQAGVETQYF
-	TRBV9	-	TRBJ2-5	TGTGCCAGCAGCCTCCCCAATGGAGAGACCCAGTACTTC	CASSLPNGETQYF
-	TRBV11-2	-	TRBJ2-7	TGTGCCAGCAGCTTACAGTCCCACGAGCAGTACTTC	CASSLQSHEQYF
TRBD1	TRBV6-5	-	TRBJ2-7	TGTGCCAGCAGTTTCCGGACAGGGGCCGAGCAGTACTTC	CASSFRTGAEQYF
-	TRBV7-9	-	TRBJ2-1	TGTGCCAGCAGCTCGACAATCCTGGACAGAGCGGGATACAATGAGCAGTTCTTC	CASSSTILDRAGYNEQFF
-	TRBV29-1	-	TRBJ2-2	TGCAGCGTTTTATGGGGAAACACCGGGGAGCTGTTTTTT	CSVLWGNTGELFF
-	TRBV25-1	once	TRBJ2-3	TGTGCCAGCAGTGCAGACTGGCCTAGCACAGATACGCAGTATTTT	CASSADWPSTDTQYF
-	TRBV13	-	TRBJ2-2	TGTGCCAGCAGCGCCCTGGCCGGGGAGCTGTTTTTT	CASSALAGELFF